The 21 T cell receptor beta chains given below trace back to one sample, sequenced in a study of T-cell memory formation after mild COVID-19. TCRdb independently ran MiXCR on the 5' RACE reads; one entry per CDR3 protein. This sample has roughly 410,000 distinct CDR3 sequences, with about 24% found just once. Sequenced: PBMCs or a T cell subset sorted from them (not recorded which). The receptor set was obtained from an adult woman who had mild COVID-19 (a few samples of this study predate the infection). Cell type and time point are not known.

This rearrangement joins TRBV30 to TRBJ1-2; D is uncertain. The CDR3 consists of 12 residues. Looked up from germline, CDR1 is GTSNPN and CDR2 is SVGIG (reference sequence). V lost 2 bases, J lost 7 bases, and 11 bases lay in between. The CDR3 coding sequence is TGTGCCTGGAGTTCCCGACTGGGTGGCTACACCTTC. This translates into CAWSSRLGGYTF.

The chain combines TRBV30 with TRBJ2-5; D call uncertain. Germline CDR1 and CDR2: GTSNPN and SVGIG (reference sequence). The CDR3 runs to 12 residues. Trimming pared 3 bases from V and 5 bases from J, leaving 10 bases between. This CDR3 is CAWSNGGETQYF. CDR3 bases: TGTGCCTGGAGCAATGGTGGCGAGACCCAGTACTTC.

This chain joins TRBV4-1 and TRBJ1-3; 10 nucleotides align to TRBD1. Germline CDR1 MGHRA, CDR2 YSYEKL. This CDR3 region has 15 residues. V shed 6 bases and J 4 bases; nucleotides not matched to a gene: 6. CDR3 coding DNA: TGCGCCAGCAGGCGGACAGGGGGAACGGGAAACACCATATATTTT. It is translated as CASRRTGGTGNTIYF.

The rearrangement joins TRBV3-1 to TRBJ1-5; D is undetermined. The germline V and J ends were trimmed by 6 bases and 2 bases, with 8 bases remaining between them. CDR3 length: 13 residues. Germline values: CDR1 LGHDT, CDR2 YNNKEL (reference sequence). CDR3 region: CASSHSGNQPQHF. The CDR3 nucleotides read TGTGCCAGCAGTCATTCGGGCAATCAGCCCCAGCATTTT.

The sample holds a few counts of this clonotype. This rearrangement joins TRBV6-5 to TRBJ2-2, with D unresolved. Trimming took off 6 bases at V and 6 bases at J, with 8 bases between the two ends. The CDR3 is made up of 12 amino acids. Per germline, CDR1 MNHEY and CDR2 SVGAGI. CDR3 nucleotides: TGTGCCAGCAGCCCACGGTCCGGGGAGCTGTTTTTT. Its protein product is CASSPRSGELFF.

This clonotype turned up a few times. J is TRBJ2-7 and V is TRBV3-1; 11 bases are a match to TRBD2. There are 15 residues in the CDR3. The V gene's germline CDR1 is LGHDT and CDR2 YNNKEL (reference sequence). The J segment lost 12 bases and the V segment lost 2 bases, leaving 12 bases of the junction unmatched. For the CDR3, the DNA is TGTGCCAGCAGCCAACATCCGGGACTAGCGGCCTCAAGGTACTTC. It translates to CASSQHPGLAASRYF.

This clonotype has only a few counts. The chain employs TRBV25-1 and TRBJ1-4; 8 nucleotides align to TRBD1. Germline CDR1 and CDR2: MGHDK and SYGVNS. This CDR3 comprises 16 residues. J gave up 10 bases and V 6 bases, and 16 bases lay outside the gene matches. The DNA of the CDR3 is TGTGCCAGCAGGGAAGGGAGGACAGGGAAAGAAGGAAAACTGTTTTTT. Translated: CASREGRTGKEGKLFF. Full variable domain (missing parts from reference TRBV25-1 and TRBJ1-4): EADIYQTPRYLVIGTGKKITLECSQTMGHDKMYWYQQDPGMELHLIHYSYGVNSTEKGDLSSESTVSRIRTEHFPLTLESARPSHTSQYLCASREGRTGKEGKLFFGSGTQLSVL.

This clonotype was seen more than once but under ten times. V usage is TRBV12-3 or TRBV12-4 and J usage is TRBJ2-3, with TRBD2 matching over 8 bases. The CDR3 is made up of 12 amino acids. Losses at the gene ends were 10 bases for V and 4 bases for J; bases not matched to a gene: 4. The chain's CDR3 is CATGLAADTQYF. CDR3 in DNA: TGTGCCACTGGACTAGCAGCAGATACGCAGTATTTT.

This clonotype was recorded a few times. J is TRBJ2-5 and V is TRBV5-1; a weak D match, TRBD1 (6 bases). V dropped 2 bases and J dropped 1 base, with 9 bases sitting between them. This CDR3 is built from 14 residues. Germline V CDR1 and CDR2: SGHRS, YFSETQ. Written as DNA, the CDR3 is TGCGCCAGCAGCTTTCAGGGGCTCCAAGAGACCCAGTACTTC. Translated, it gives CASSFQGLQETQYF.

This clonotype was detected ten times or more. The chain has TRBV6-5 and TRBJ1-6, with D perhaps matching TRBD1 (6 bases). Trimming left V 6 bases short and J 3 bases short, with 21 bases between. This CDR3 has 18 residues. Germline values: CDR1 MNHEY, CDR2 SVGAGI. As DNA, the CDR3 is TGTGCCAGCAGCCCAACCACAACAGGGTGGGGCTATAATTCACCCCTCCACTTT. Protein sequence: CASSPTTTGWGYNSPLHF.

This clonotype turned up a few times. The chain recombines TRBV3-1 with TRBJ2-7; 8 positions agree with TRBD1. Looked up from germline, CDR1 is LGHDT and CDR2 is YNNKEL (reference sequence). CDR3 length equals 16 residues. J lost 6 bases, V lost 4 bases, and 14 bases had no gene match. The CDR3 DNA follows: TGTGCCAGCAGCCGGCATGGACAGGGTTCTAGAGCCGAGCAGTACTTC. It translates to CASSRHGQGSRAEQYF.

The V call is TRBV5-5, the J call TRBJ2-7; 7 bases fit TRBD1. V shed 4 bases, J shed 6 bases, and the junction held 13 bases outside the gene matches. This CDR3 spans 15 amino acids. Germline V gene lookup returns CDR1 SGHKS and CDR2 YYEKEE (reference sequence). The CDR3 bases are TGTGCCAGCAGCCTGGTGACAGGGACGAGGAGCGAGCAGTACTTC. Protein sequence: CASSLVTGTRSEQYF.

In the case of this clonotype: A read error is possible here, since a much larger clone lies one base away. The rearrangement uses TRBV7-9 and TRBJ1-1; D ambiguous. The CDR3 is 11 amino acids. V was pared by 2 bases and J by 9 bases, with 7 bases between. From germline, CDR1 is SEHNR and CDR2 FQNEAQ (reference sequence). This CDR3 reads CASSLIAQAFF. DNA of the CDR3: TGTGCCAGCAGCTTAATCGCTCAAGCTTTCTTT.

A few counts support this clonotype. The chain employs TRBV18 and TRBJ1-1; tentative D call: TRBD1 (5 bases). Trimming pared 3 bases from V and 0 bases from J, leaving 14 bases between. The CDR3 consists of 16 residues. CDR1 is KGHSH and CDR2 is LQKENI in the germline V gene. In DNA, the CDR3 is TGTGCCAGCTCACCGTCCGCGAGGGACTTGAACACTGAAGCTTTCTTT. Its protein is CASSPSARDLNTEAFF. Together with reference TRBV18 and TRBJ1-1, the CDR3 gives the full variable domain: NAGVMQNPRHLVRRRGQEARLRCSPMKGHSHVYWYRQLPEEGLKFMVYLQKENIIDESGMPKERFSAEFPKEGPSILRIQQVVRGDSAAYFCASSPSARDLNTEAFFGQGTRLTVV.

V is TRBV20-1 and J is TRBJ2-2, with 8 positions matching TRBD1. The CDR3 runs 15 residues. Germline V CDR1 and CDR2: DFQATT, SNEGSKA (reference sequence). Unmatched junction bases numbered 6, after V lost 1 base and J lost 5 bases. This CDR3 is CSARVRTGRTGELFF. The CDR3 DNA reads as TGCAGTGCTAGAGTCCGGACAGGGCGAACCGGGGAGCTGTTTTTT.

With regard to this clonotype: One end of the junction fails to match germline, which may point to a read error. This chain joins TRBV15 and TRBJ1-5, with TRBD1 matching 12 bases. The CDR3 consists of 15 residues. Germline loops: CDR1 LNHNV, CDR2 YYDKDF (reference sequence). The CDR3: CDTSSGTGGGQPQHF. The CDR3 DNA sequence: TGTGACACCAGCAGCGGGACAGGGGGCGGGCAGCCCCAGCATTTT.

V is TRBV9 and J is TRBJ2-3; D is possibly TRBD2 (5 bases). Germline V gene lookup returns CDR1 SGDLS and CDR2 YYNGEE. V was shortened by 0 bases and J by 0 bases, with 14 bases between the two germline ends. This CDR3 has 17 residues. The CDR3: CASSVEGGEFSTDTQYF. The DNA for the CDR3 is TGTGCCAGCAGCGTAGAAGGAGGTGAATTTAGCACAGATACGCAGTATTTT.

This clonotype was counted between two and nine times. The CDR3 is CASSLGGRALTNYGYTF. CDR3 coding DNA: TGTGCCAGCAGCTTAGGTGGCAGAGCGTTGACTAACTATGGCTACACCTTC. The chain couples TRBV7-9 to TRBJ1-2; D is unclear. CDR1 is SEHNR, CDR2 FQNEAQ, per germline (reference sequence). The length of the CDR3 is 17 residues. V was trimmed by 1 base and J by 0 bases, leaving 15 bases between them.

This clonotype was counted between two and nine times. This chain joins TRBV5-1 and TRBJ1-2; possible D gene TRBD1, 6 bases. CDR3 length: 13 amino acids. V dropped 4 bases and J dropped 4 bases, with 11 bases sitting between them. Per the germline V gene, CDR1 is SGHRS and CDR2 is YFSETQ. CDR3 sequence reads: CASSPEDSYGYTF. The CDR3 bases are TGCGCCAGCAGCCCGGAGGACAGCTATGGCTACACCTTC.

This clonotype was detected a few times. The chain combines TRBV7-8 with TRBJ1-1, with no clear D. Germline CDR1 and CDR2: SGHVS and FQNEAQ. CDR3 length: 14 residues. Trimming removed 5 bases at V and 0 bases at J, with 10 bases between. The DNA for the CDR3 is TGTGCCAGCAGCCCGAGATACGTGAACACTGAAGCTTTCTTT. This codes for CASSPRYVNTEAFF.

The V gene is TRBV19, the J gene TRBJ2-7; 12 bases are shared with TRBD1. From germline, CDR1 is LNHDA and CDR2 SQIVND (reference sequence). The CDR3 has 14 amino acids. V dropped 7 bases and J dropped 5; count of bases not matched to a gene: 6. This CDR3 reads CASTPGTGGHEQYF. The CDR3 DNA is TGTGCCAGTACACCCGGGACAGGGGGCCACGAGCAGTACTTC.